This T cell receptor (beta chain) was sequenced for a study of blood T cells in healthy people across ages. Study overall: Through template switching, about one barcoded beta molecule was captured per two T cells, as measured in model experiments.

Whole-study results and caveats: A roughly linear fall in TCR beta diversity per million T cells was seen with increasing age.

As for this clonotype: The antigen is unknown.

Alongside a J-beta primer mix, a sample-barcoded 5' primer served in a second PCR lasting about 6 to 12 cycles. Every molecule of cDNA carried a tag from a template-switch adaptor with 12 random nucleotides. A single record per CDR3 protein comes from TCRdb applying MiXCR to the 5' RACE reads. The top ten hold 7.9% of the sample, which has 1.2 million to 1.5 million distinct CDR3 sequences, 35% to 45% seen once. The sequenced material came from blood. The TCR sequence derives from a woman between 18 and 30 years old in good health.

CDR3 DNA sequence: TGCAGTGCTAGTACCCGACTCACTGCTAACACAGATACGCAGTATTTT. Its translation: CSASTRLTANTDTQYF. The chain joins TRBV20-1 to TRBJ2-3; D gene ambiguous. Deletions cut 3 bases from V and 2 bases from J, with 18 bases between. Germline V CDR1 and CDR2: DFQATT, SNEGSKA (reference sequence). CDR3 size: 16 residues.